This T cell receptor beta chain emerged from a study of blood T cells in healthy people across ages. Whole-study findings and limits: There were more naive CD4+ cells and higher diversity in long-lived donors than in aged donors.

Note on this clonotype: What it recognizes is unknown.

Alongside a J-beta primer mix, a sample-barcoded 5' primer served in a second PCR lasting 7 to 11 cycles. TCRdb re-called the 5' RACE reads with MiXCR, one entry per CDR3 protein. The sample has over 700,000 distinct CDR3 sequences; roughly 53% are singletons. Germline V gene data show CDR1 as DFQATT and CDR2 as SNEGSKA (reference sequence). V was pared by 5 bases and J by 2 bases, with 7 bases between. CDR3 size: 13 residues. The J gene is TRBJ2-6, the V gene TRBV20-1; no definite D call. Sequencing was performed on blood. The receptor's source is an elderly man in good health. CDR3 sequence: CSAGLAGANVLTF. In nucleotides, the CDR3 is TGCAGTGCTGGGCTGGCTGGGGCCAACGTCCTGACTTTC.